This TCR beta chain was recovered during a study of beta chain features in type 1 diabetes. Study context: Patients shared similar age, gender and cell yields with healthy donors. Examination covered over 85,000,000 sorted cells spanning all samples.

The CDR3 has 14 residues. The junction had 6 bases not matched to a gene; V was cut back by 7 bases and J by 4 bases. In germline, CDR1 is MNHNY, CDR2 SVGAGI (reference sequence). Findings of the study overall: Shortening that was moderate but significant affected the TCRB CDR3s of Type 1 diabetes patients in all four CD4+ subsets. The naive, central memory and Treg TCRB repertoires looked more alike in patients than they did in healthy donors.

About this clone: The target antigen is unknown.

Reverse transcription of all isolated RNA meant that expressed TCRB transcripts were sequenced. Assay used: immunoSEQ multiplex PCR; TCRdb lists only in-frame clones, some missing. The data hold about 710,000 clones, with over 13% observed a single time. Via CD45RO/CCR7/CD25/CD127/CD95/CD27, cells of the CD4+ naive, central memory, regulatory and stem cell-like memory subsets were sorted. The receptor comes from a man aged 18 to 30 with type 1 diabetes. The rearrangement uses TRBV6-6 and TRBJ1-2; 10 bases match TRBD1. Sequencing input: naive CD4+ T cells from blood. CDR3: CASTSRQGAYGYTF. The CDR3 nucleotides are TGTGCCAGCACCTCTAGACAGGGGGCCTATGGCTACACCTTC.